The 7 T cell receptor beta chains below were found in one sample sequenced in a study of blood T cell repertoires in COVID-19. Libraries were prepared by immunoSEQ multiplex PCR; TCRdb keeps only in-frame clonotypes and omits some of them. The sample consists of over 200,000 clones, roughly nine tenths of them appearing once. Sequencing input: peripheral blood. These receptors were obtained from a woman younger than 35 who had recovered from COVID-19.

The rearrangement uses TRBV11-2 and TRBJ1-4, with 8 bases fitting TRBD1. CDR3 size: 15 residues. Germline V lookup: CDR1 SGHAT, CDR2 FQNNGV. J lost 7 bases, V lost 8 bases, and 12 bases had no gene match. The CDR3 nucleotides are TGTGCCAGCGAGAATCCAGGGGGCGGGGGTGAAAAACTGTTTTTT. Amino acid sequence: CASENPGGGGEKLFF.

The CDR3 reads CASSPPGGEQFF. CDR3 DNA: TGTGCCAGCAGCCCCCCCGGGGGTGAGCAGTTCTTC. The chain links TRBV7-9 to TRBJ2-1; TRBD2 is a possible D gene (6 bases). Germline V gene sequence: CDR1 SEHNR, CDR2 FQNEAQ (reference sequence). V was trimmed by 5 bases and J by 9 bases, leaving 11 bases between them. This CDR3 is 12 amino acids long.

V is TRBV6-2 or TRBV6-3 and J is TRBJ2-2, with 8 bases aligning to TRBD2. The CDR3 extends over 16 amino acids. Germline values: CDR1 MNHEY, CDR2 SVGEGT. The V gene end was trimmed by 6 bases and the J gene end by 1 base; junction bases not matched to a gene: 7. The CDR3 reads CASSASSGLNTGELFF. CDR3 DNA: TGTGCCAGCAGCGCATCTAGCGGGTTGAACACCGGGGAGCTGTTTTTT.

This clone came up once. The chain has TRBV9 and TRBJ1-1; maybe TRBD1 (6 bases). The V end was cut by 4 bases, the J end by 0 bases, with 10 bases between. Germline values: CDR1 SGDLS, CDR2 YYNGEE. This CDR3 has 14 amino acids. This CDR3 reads CASSFEGVNTEAFF. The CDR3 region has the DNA TGTGCCAGCAGCTTCGAGGGGGTGAACACTGAAGCTTTCTTT.

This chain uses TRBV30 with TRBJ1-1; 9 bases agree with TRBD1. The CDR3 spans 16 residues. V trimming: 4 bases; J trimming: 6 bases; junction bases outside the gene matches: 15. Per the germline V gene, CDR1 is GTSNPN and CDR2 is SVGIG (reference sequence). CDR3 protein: CAWIRTGDLSNAEAFF. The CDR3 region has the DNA TGTGCCTGGATTCGGACAGGGGACCTCTCTAACGCTGAAGCTTTCTTT.

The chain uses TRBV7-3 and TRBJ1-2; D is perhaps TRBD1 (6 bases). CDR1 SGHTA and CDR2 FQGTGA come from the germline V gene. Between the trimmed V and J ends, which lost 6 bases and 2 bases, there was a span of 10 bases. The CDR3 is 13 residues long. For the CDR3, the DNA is TGTGCCAGCAGTCTCGGACAGAACTATGGCTACACCTTC. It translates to CASSLGQNYGYTF.

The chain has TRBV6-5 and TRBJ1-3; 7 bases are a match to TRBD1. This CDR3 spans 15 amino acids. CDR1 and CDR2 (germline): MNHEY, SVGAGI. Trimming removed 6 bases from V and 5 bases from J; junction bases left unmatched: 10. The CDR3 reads CASSLNRGLRNTIYF. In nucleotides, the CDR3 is TGTGCCAGCAGCCTCAACAGGGGCCTGAGAAACACCATATATTTT.